What follows describes a single TCR beta chain. Sequenced by immunoSEQ multiplex PCR; TCRdb stores in-frame clones only, minus some. The profile covers 55,000 to 70,000 clones, with about 86% appearing a single time and around 4% taken by the ten largest. The V and J ends lost 3 bases and 0 bases respectively, with 11 bases between them. The germline CDR1 and CDR2 sequences are LNHDA and SQIVND (reference sequence). There are 15 residues in the CDR3. This record belongs to a study of blood T cell repertoires in COVID-19. This sequence was found in a man between 45 and 60 years old with acute or convalescent COVID-19. Source material: peripheral blood. The V and J genes are TRBV19 and TRBJ1-1; D remains unclear. This CDR3 reads CASSIQGEMNTEAFF. As DNA, the CDR3 is TGTGCCAGTAGTATCCAAGGAGAGATGAACACTGAAGCTTTCTTT.